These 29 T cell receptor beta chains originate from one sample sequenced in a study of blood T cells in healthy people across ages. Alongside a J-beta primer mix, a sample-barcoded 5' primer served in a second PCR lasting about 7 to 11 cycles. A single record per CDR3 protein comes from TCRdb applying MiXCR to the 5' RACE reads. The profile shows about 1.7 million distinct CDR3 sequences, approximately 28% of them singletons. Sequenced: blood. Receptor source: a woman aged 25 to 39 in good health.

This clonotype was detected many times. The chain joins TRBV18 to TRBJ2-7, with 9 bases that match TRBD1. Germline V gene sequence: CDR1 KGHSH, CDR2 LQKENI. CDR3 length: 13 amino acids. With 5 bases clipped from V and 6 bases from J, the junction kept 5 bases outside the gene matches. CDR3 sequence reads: CASSEGQGGEQYF. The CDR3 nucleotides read TGTGCCAGCTCAGAGGGACAGGGTGGCGAGCAGTACTTC.

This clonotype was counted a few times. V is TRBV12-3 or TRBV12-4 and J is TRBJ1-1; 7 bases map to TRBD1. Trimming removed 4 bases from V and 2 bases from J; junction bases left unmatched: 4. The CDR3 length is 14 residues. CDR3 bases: TGTGCCAGCAGTTCGGGACAGTCAAACACTGAAGCTTTCTTT. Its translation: CASSSGQSNTEAFF.

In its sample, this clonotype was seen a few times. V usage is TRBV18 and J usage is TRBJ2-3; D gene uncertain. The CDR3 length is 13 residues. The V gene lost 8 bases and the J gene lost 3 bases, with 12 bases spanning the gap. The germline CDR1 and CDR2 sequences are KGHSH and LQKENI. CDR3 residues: CASPLRLTDTQYF. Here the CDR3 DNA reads TGTGCCAGCCCACTCCGATTAACAGATACGCAGTATTTT.

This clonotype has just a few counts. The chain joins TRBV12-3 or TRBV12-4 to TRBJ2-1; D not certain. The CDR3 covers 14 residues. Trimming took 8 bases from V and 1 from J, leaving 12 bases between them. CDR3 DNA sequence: TGTGCCAGCGGGCCAGAAGGGTCCTACAATGAGCAGTTCTTC. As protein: CASGPEGSYNEQFF.

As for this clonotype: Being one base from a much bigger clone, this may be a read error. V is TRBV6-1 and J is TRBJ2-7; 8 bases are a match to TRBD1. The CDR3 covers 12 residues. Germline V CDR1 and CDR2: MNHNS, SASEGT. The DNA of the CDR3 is TGTGCCTCGGAGGACAGGGCCTACGAGCGGTACTTC. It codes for CASEDRAYERYF.

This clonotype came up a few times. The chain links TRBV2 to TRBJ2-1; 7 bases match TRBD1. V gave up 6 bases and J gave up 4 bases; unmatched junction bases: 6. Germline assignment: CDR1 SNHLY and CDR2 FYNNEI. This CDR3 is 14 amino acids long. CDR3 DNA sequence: TGTGCCAGCAGAGGGACAGTAAGATACAATGAGCAGTTCTTC. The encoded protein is CASRGTVRYNEQFF.

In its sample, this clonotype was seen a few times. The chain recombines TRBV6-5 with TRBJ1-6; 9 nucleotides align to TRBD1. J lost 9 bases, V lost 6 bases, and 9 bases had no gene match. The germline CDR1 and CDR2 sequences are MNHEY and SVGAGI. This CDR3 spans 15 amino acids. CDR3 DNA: TGTGCCAGCAGACAACCCGGGACAGGGTCTTCACCCCTCCACTTT. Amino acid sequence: CASRQPGTGSSPLHF.

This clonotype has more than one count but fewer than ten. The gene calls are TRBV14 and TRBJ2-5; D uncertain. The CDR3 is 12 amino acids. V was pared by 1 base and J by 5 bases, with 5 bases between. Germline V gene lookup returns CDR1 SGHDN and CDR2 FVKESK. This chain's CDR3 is CASSQVYETQYF. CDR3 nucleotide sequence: TGTGCCAGCAGCCAAGTATACGAGACCCAGTACTTC. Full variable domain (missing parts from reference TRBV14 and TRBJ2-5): EAGVTQFPSHSVIEKGQTVTLRCDPISGHDNLYWYRRVMGKEIKFLLHFVKESKQDESGMPNNRFLAERTGGTYSTLKVQPAELEDSGVYFCASSQVYETQYFGPGTRLLVL.

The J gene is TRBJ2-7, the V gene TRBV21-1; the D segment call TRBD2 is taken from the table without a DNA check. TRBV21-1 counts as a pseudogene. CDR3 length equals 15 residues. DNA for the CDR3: TGTGCCAGCAGCAAAATGGCTAGCGGGAGGTACGAGCAGTACTTC. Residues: CASSKMASGRYEQYF.

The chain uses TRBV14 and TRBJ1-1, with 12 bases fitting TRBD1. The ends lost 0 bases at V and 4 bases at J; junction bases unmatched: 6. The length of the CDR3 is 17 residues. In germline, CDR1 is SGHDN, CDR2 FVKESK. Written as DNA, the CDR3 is TGTGCCAGCAGCCAAGAGGGGACAGGGGGCCGGGCCACTGAAGCTTTCTTT. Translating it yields CASSQEGTGGRATEAFF.

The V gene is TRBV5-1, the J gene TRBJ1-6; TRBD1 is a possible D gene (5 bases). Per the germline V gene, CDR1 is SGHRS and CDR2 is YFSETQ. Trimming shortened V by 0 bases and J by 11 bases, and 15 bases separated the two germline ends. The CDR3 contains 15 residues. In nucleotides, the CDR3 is TGCGCCAGCAGCTTGGGACAGACAGCGAATCCACCCCTCCACTTT. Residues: CASSLGQTANPPLHF.

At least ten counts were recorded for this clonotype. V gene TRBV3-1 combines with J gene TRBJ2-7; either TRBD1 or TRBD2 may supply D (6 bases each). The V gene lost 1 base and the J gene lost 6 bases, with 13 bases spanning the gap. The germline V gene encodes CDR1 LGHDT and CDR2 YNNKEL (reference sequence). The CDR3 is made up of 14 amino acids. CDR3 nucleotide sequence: TGTGCCAGCAGCCAAGGGCTCAGGGGAGGCGAGCAGTACTTC. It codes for CASSQGLRGGEQYF.

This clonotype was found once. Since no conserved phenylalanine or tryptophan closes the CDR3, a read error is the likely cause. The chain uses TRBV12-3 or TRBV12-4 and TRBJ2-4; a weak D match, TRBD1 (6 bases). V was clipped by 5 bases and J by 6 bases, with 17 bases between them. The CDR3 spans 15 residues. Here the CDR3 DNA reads TGTGCCAGCAGTGCGGCACAGGGCTACGGAAACATTCAGTACTCC. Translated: CASSAAQGYGNIQYS.

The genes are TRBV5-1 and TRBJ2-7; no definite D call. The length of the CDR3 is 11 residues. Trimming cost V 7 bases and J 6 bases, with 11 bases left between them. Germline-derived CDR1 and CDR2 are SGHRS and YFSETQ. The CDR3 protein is CASRQLAEQYF. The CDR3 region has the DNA TGCGCCAGCCGCCAGTTGGCCGAGCAGTACTTC.

CDR3 in DNA: TGTGCCAGCAGCCACCGGGGGGCGGGAGGAAACAATGAGCAGTACTTC. Translating it yields CASSHRGAGGNNEQYF. The chain uses TRBV4-2 and TRBJ2-1; 8 nucleotides line up with TRBD2. The J call may not be correct, given that the DNA end is closer to TRBJ2-7. The CDR3 covers 16 residues. Germline V gene sequence: CDR1 LGHNA, CDR2 YNFKEQ.

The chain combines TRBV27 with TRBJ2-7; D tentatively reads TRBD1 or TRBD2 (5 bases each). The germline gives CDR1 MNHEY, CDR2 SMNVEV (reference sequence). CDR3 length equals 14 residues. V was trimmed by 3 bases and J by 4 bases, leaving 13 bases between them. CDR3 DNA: TGTGCCAGCAGTTTTCGGGACGGGGTGTACGAGCAGTACTTC. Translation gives CASSFRDGVYEQYF.

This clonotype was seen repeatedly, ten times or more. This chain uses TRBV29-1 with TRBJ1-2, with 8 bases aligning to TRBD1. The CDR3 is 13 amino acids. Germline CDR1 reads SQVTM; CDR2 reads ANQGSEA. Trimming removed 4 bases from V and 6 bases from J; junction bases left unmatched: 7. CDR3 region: CSVAGTGDDGYTF. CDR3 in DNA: TGCAGCGTTGCCGGGACAGGAGATGATGGCTACACCTTC.

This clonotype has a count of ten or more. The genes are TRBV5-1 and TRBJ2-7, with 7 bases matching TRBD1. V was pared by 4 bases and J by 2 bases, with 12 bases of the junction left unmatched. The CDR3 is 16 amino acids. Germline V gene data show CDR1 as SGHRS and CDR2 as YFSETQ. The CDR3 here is CASSQRGRQGAYEQYF. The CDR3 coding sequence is TGCGCCAGCAGCCAACGCGGTAGACAGGGAGCCTACGAGCAGTACTTC. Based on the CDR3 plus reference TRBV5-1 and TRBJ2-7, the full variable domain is KAGVTQTPRYLIKTRGQQVTLSCSPISGHRSVSWYQQTPGQGLQFLFEYFSETQRNKGNFPGRFSGRQFSNSRSEMNVSTLELGDSALYLCASSQRGRQGAYEQYFGPGTRLTVT.

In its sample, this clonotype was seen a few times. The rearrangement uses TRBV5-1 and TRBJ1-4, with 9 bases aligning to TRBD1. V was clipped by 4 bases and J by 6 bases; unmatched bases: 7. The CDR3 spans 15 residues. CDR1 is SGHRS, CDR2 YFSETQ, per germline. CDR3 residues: CASSGTGGLDEKLFF. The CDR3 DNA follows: TGCGCCAGCAGCGGCACAGGGGGCTTGGATGAAAAACTGTTTTTT.

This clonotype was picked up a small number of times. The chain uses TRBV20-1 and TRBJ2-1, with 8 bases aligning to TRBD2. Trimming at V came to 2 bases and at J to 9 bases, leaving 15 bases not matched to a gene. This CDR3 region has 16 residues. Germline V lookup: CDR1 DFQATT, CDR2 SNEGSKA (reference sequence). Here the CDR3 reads CSARYRVGTRGVEQFF. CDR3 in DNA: TGCAGTGCTAGATACCGGGTAGGGACTAGAGGCGTTGAGCAGTTCTTC.

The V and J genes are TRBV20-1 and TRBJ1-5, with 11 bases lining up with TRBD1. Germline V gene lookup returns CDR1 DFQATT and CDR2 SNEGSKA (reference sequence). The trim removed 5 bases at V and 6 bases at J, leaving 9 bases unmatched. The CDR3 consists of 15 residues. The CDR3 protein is CSAGGQGAGSQPQHF. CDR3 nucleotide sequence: TGCAGTGCTGGAGGACAGGGGGCGGGTAGTCAGCCCCAGCATTTT.

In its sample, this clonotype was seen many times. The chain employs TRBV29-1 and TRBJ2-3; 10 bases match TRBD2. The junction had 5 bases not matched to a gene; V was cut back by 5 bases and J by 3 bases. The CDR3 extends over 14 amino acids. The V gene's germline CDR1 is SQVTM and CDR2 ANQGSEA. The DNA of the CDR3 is TGCAGCGTTACACCTAGCGGGAGAACAGATACGCAGTATTTT. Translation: CSVTPSGRTDTQYF.

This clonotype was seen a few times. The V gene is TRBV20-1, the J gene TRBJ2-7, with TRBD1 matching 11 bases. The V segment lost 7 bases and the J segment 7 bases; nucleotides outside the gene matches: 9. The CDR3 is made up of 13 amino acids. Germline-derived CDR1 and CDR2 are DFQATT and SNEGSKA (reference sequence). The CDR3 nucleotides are TGCAGTGTCCCCGGGACAGGGGGTTTGGAGCAGTACTTC. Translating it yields CSVPGTGGLEQYF.

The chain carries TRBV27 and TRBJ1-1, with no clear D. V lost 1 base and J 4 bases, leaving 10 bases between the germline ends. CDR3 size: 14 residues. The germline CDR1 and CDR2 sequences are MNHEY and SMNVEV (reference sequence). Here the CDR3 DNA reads TGTGCCAGCAGTTTATTGATGACGGGCACTGAAGCTTTCTTT. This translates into CASSLLMTGTEAFF.

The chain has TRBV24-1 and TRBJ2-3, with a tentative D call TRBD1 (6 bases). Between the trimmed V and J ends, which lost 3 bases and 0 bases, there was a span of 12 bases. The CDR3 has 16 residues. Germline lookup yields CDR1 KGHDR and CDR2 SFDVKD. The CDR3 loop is CATSDRTDPSTDTQYF. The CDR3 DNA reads TGTGCCACCAGTGATCGGACAGACCCTAGCACAGATACGCAGTATTTT.

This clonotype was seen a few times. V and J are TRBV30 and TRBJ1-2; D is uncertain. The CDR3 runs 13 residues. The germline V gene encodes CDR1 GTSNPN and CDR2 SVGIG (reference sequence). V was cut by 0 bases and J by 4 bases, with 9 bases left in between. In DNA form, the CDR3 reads TGTGCCTGGAGTGTCATGGGTTCCTATGGCTACACCTTC. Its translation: CAWSVMGSYGYTF.

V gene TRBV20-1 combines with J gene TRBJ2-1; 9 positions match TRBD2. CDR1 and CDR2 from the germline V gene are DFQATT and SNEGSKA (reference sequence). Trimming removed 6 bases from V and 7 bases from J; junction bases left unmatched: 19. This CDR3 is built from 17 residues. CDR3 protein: CSALRQGVSGSLNEQFF. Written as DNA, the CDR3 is TGCAGTGCCCTAAGACAGGGTGTTAGCGGGAGTCTTAATGAGCAGTTCTTC.

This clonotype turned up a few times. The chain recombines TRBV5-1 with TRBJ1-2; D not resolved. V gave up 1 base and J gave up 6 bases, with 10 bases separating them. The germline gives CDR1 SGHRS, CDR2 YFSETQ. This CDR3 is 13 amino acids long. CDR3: CASSLTPKDGYTF. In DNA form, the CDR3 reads TGCGCCAGCAGCTTGACCCCGAAAGATGGCTACACCTTC.

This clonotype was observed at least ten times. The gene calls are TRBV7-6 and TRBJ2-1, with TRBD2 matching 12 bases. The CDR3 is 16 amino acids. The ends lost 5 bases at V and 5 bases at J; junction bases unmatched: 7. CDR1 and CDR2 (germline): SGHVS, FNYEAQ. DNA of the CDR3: TGTGCCAGCAGCCCTCCCCGGACTAGCGGGAACAATGAGCAGTTCTTC. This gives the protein CASSPPRTSGNNEQFF. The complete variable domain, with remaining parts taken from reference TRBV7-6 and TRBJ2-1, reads GAGVSQSPRYKVTKRGQDVALRCDPISGHVSLYWYRQALGQGPEFLTYFNYEAQQDKSGLPNDRFSAERPEGSISTLTIQRTEQRDSAMYRCASSPPRTSGNNEQFFGPGTRLTVL.